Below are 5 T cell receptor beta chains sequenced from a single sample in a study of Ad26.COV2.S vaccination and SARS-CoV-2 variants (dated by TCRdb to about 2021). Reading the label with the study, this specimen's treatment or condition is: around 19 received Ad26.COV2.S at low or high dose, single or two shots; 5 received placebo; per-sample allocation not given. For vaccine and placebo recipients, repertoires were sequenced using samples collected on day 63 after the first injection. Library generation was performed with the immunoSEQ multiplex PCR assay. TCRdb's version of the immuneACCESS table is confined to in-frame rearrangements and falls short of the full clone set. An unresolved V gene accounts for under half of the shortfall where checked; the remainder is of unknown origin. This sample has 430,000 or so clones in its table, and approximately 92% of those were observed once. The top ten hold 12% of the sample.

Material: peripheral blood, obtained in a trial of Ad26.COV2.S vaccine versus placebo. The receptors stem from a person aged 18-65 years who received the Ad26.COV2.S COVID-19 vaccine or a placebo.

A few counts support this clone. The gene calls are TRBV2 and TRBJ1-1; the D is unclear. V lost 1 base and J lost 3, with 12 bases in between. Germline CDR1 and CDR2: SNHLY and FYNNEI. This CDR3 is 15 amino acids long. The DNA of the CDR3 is TGTGCCAGCAGTGAAGTGGGGTTTGGTGACACTGAAGCTTTCTTT. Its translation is CASSEVGFGDTEAFF.

CDR3 sequence reads: CASSFQGLHGYTF. Here the CDR3 DNA reads TGTGCCAGCAGCTTTCAGGGCCTCCATGGCTACACCTTC. The V call is TRBV7-9, the J call TRBJ1-2; D possibly corresponds to TRBD1 (5 bases). The CDR3 is 13 residues long. V was shortened by 3 bases and J by 6 bases, with 11 bases between the two germline ends. Looked up from germline, CDR1 is SEHNR and CDR2 is FQNEAQ (reference sequence).

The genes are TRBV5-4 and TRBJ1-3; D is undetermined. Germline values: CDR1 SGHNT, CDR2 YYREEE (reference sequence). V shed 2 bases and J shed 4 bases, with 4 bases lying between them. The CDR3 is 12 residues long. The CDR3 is CASSFPGNTIYF. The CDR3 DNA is TGTGCCAGCAGCTTTCCCGGAAACACCATATATTTT.

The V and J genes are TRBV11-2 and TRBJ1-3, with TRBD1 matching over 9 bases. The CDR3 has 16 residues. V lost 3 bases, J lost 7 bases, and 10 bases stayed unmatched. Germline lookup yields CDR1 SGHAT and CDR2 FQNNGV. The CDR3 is CASSFEQGAGGNTIYF. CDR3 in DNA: TGTGCCAGCAGCTTCGAACAGGGGGCTGGAGGGAACACCATATATTTT. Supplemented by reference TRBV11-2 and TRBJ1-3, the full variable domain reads EAGVAQSPRYKIIEKRQSVAFWCNPISGHATLYWYQQILGQGPKLLIQFQNNGVVDDSQLPKDRFSAERLKGVDSTLKIQPAKLEDSAVYLCASSFEQGAGGNTIYFGEGSWLTVV.

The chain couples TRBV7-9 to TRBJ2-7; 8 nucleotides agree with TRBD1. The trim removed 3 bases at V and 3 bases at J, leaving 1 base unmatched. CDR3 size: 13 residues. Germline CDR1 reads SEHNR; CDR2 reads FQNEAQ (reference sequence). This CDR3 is CASSFGQGYEQYF. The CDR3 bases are TGTGCCAGCAGCTTTGGACAGGGCTACGAGCAGTACTTC.